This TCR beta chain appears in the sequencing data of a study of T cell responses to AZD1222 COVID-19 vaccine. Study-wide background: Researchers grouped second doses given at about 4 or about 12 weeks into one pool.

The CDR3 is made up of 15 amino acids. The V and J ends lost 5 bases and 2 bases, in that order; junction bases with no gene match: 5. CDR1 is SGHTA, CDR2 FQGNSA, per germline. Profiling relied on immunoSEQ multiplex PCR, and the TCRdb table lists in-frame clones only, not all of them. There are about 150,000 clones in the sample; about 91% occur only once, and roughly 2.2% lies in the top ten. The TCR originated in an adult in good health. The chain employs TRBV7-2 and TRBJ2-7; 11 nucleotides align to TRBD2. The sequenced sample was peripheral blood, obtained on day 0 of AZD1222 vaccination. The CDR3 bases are TGTGCCAGCAGCGTGACTAGCGGGGACGCCTACGAGCAGTACTTC. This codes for CASSVTSGDAYEQYF.